This T cell receptor (beta chain) emerged from a study of T cells in Graves' hyperthyroidism and ophthalmopathy. The wider study: Initial diagnosis, before any treatment, was when peripheral blood was collected.

A patient was excluded if there was uncontrolled infection, other autoimmune disease, pregnancy or lactation. The sample holds many counts of this clonotype. Antigen: not known. Broader study findings: Blood shared most expanded thyroid clonotypes above 0.001.

The source material, RNA transcripts, was used to amplify TCR beta CDR3 regions. HTBI primers drove first-round RT-PCR of the TCR CDR3. TCRdb fed the multiplex PCR reads into MiXCR, producing one record per CDR3 protein. Of approximately 380,000 distinct CDR3 sequences listed, about a fifth are singletons. Germline loops: CDR1 KGHDR, CDR2 SFDVKD. Trimming shortened V by 4 bases and J by 7 bases, and 12 bases separated the two germline ends. The CDR3 sequence is 14 residues long. The rearrangement joins TRBV24-1 to TRBJ2-2; no firm D call. This receptor was obtained from a man younger than 35 with Graves' ophthalmopathy. Specimen: blood. The CDR3: CATSDPQVHGELFF. The CDR3 DNA reads TGTGCCACCAGTGACCCTCAGGTACACGGGGAGCTGTTTTTT.